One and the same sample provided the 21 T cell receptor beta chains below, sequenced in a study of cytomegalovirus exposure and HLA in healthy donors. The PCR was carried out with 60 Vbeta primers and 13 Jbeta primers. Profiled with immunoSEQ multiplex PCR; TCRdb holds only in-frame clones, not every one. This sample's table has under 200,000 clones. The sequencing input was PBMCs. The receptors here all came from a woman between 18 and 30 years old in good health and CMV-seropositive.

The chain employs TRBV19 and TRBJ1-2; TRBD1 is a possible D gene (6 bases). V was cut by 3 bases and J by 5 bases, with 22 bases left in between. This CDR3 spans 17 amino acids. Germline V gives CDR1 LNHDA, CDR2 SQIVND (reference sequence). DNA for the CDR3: TGTGCCAGTAGTATTTTACCCCGGGACACCCGGGAATATGGCTACACCTTC. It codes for CASSILPRDTREYGYTF.

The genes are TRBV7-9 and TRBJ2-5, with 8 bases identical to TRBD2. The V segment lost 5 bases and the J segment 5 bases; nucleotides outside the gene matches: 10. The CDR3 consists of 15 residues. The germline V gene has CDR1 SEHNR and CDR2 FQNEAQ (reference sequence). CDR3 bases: TGTGCCAGCAGCCCGGGGGGGGGCCGGTATGAGACCCAGTACTTC. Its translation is CASSPGGGRYETQYF.

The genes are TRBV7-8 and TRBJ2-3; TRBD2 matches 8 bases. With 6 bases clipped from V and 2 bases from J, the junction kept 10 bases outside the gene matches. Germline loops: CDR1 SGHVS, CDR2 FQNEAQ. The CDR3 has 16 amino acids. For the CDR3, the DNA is TGTGCCAGCAGTCACTATAGCGGGGCCTCCACAGATACGCAGTATTTT. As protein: CASSHYSGASTDTQYF.

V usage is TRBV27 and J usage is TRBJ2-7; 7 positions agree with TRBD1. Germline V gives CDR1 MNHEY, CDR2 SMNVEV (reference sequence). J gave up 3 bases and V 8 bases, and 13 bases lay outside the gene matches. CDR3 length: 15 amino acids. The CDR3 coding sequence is TGTGCCAGCGCGTTAGGGACAGCAAGTTTCTACGAGCAGTACTTC. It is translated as CASALGTASFYEQYF.

CDR3 sequence reads: CASSKRAGEGDTQYF. In DNA form, the CDR3 reads TGTGCCAGCAGCAAAAGGGCGGGAGAAGGAGATACGCAGTATTTT. The genes are TRBV7-9 and TRBJ2-3; 7 nucleotides align to TRBD2. CDR3 length: 15 amino acids. Trimming at V came to 5 bases and at J to 5 bases, leaving 10 bases not matched to a gene. From germline, CDR1 is SEHNR and CDR2 FQNEAQ (reference sequence).

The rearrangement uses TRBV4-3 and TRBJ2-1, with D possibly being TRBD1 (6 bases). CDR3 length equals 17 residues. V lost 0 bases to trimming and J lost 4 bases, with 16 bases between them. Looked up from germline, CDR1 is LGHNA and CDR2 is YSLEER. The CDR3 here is CASSQDTTGEDYNEQFF. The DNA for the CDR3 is TGCGCCAGCAGCCAAGATACGACAGGAGAGGATTACAATGAGCAGTTCTTC.

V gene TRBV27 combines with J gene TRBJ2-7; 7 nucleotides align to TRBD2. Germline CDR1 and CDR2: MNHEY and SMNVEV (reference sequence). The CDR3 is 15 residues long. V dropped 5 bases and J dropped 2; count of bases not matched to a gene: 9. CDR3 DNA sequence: TGTGCCAGCAGTCCCTCGCGGGGGATAACCTACGAGCAGTACTTC. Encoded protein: CASSPSRGITYEQYF.

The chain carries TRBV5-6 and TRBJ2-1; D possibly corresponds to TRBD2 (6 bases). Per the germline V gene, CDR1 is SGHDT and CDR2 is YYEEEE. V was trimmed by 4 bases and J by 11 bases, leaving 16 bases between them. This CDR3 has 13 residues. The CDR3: CASSPDGSYQQFF. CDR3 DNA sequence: TGTGCCAGCAGCCCGGACGGGAGTTATCAGCAGTTCTTC.

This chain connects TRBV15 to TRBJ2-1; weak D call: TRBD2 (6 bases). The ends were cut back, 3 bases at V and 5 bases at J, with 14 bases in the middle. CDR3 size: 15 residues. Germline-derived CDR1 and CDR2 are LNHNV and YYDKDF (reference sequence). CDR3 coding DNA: TGTGCCACCAGCAGGGGAGGATGGCAGGACAATGAGCAGTTCTTC. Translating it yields CATSRGGWQDNEQFF.

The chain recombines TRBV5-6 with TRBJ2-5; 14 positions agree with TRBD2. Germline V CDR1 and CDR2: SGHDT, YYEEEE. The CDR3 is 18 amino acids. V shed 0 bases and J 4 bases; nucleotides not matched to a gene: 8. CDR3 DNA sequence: TGTGCCAGCAGCTTGGTTTGGGGGACTAGCGGGAGACGAGAGACCCAGTACTTC. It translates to CASSLVWGTSGRRETQYF.

The CDR3 reads CAGKRGGGGSNQPQHF. In nucleotides, the CDR3 is TGTGCCGGGAAAAGGGGGGGAGGGGGGAGCAATCAGCCCCAGCATTTT. The chain recombines TRBV30 with TRBJ1-5, with D possibly matching TRBD1 (6 bases). Germline CDR1 and CDR2: GTSNPN and SVGIG (reference sequence). Trimming left V 8 bases short and J 1 base short, with 21 bases between. The CDR3 is 16 residues long.

The CDR3, as DNA: TGTGCCAGCAGTTACAGCTTTAACACTGAAGCTTTCTTT. Translating it yields CASSYSFNTEAFF. This chain connects TRBV6-5 to TRBJ1-1; no definite D call. This CDR3 has 13 amino acids. The germline V gene encodes CDR1 MNHEY and CDR2 SVGAGI. The ends were cut back, 2 bases at V and 2 bases at J, with 6 bases in the middle.

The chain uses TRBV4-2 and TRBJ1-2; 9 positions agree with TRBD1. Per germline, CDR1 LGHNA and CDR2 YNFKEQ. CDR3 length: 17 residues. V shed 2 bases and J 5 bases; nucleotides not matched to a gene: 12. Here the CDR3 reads CASSQRGTGKEWYGYTF. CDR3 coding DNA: TGTGCCAGCAGCCAACGGGGGACAGGGAAAGAATGGTATGGCTACACCTTC.

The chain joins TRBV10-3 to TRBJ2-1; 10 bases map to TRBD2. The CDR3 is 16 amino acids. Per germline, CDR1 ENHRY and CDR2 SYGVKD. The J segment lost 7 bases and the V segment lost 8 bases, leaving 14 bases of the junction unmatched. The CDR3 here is CAIGGVGLAGENEQFF. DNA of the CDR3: TGTGCCATCGGTGGGGTTGGGCTAGCGGGGGAAAATGAGCAGTTCTTC.

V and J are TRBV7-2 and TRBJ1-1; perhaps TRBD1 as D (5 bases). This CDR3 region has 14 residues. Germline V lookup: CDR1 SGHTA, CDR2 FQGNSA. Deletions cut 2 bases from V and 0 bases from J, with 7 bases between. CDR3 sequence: CASSLRGMNTEAFF. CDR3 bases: TGTGCCAGCAGCTTAAGGGGTATGAACACTGAAGCTTTCTTT.

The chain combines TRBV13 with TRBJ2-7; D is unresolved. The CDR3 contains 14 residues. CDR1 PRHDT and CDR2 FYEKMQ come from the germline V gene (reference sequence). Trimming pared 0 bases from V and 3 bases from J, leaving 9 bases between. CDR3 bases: TGTGCCAGCAGCTTAGGCGCGGCAGTCTACGAGCAGTACTTC. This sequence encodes CASSLGAAVYEQYF.

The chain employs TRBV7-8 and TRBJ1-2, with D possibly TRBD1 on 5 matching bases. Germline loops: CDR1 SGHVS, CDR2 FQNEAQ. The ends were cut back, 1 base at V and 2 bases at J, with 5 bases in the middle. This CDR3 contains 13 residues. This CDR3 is CASSLEGNYGYTF. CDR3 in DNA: TGTGCCAGCAGCTTAGAGGGGAACTATGGCTACACCTTC.

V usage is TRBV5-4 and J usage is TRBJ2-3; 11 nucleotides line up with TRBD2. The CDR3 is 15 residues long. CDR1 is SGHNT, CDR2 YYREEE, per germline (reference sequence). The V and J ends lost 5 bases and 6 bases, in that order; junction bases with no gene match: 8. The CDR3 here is CASRSSGGAGDTQYF. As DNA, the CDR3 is TGTGCCAGCAGAAGTAGCGGGGGGGCCGGGGATACGCAGTATTTT.

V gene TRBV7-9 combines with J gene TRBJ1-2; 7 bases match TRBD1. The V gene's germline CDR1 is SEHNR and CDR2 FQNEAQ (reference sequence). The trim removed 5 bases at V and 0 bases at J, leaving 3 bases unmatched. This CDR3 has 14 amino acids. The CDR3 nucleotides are TGTGCCAGCAGCCGGGACAGCCCTAACTATGGCTACACCTTC. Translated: CASSRDSPNYGYTF.

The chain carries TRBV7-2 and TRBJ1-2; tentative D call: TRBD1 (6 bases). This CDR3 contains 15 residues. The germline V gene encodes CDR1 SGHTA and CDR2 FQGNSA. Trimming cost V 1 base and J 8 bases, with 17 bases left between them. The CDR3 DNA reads TGTGCCAGCAGCTTAGGAGGGCTACAGGGAGTCGGCTACACCTTC. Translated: CASSLGGLQGVGYTF.

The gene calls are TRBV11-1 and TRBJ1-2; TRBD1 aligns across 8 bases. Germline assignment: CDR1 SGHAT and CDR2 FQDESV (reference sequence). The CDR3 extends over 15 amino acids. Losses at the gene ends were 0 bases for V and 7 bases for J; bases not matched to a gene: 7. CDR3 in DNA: TGTGCCAGCAGCTTAGCGACAGGGGATTTTTCTGGCTACACCTTC. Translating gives CASSLATGDFSGYTF.